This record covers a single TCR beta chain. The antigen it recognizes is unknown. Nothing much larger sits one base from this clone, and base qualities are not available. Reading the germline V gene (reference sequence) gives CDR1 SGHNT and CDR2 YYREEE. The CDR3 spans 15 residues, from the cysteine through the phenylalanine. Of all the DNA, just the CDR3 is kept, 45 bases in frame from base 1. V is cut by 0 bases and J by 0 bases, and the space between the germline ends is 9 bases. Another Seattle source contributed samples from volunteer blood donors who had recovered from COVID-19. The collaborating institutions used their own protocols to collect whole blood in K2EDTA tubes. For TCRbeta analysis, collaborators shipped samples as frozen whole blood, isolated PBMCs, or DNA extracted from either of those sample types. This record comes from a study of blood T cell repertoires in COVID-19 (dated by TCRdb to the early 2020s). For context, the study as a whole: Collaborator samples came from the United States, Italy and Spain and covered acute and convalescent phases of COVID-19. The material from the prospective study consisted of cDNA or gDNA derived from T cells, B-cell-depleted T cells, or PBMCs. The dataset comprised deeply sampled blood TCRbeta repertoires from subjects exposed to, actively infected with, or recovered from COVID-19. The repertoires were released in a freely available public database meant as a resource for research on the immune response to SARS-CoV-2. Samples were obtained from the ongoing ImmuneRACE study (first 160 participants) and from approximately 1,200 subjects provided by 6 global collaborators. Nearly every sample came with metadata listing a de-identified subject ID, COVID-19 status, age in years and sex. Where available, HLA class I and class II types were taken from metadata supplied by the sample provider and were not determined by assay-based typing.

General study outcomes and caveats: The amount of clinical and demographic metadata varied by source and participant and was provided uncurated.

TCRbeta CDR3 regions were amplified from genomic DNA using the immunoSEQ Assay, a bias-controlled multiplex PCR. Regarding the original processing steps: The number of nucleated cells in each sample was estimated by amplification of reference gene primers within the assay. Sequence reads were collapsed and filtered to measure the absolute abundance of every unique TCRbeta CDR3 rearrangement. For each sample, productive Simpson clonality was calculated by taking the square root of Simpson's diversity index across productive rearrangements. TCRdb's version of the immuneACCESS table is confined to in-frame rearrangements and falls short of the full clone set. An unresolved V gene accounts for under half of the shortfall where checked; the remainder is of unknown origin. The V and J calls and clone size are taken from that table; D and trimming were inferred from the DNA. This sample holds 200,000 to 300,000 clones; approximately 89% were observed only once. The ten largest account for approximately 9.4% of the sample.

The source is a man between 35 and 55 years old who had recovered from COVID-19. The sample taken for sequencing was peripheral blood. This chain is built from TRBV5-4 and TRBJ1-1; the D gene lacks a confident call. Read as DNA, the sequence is TGTGCCAGCAGCTTGGACGGTCTGATGAACACTGAAGCTTTCTTT. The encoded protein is CASSLDGLMNTEAFF.